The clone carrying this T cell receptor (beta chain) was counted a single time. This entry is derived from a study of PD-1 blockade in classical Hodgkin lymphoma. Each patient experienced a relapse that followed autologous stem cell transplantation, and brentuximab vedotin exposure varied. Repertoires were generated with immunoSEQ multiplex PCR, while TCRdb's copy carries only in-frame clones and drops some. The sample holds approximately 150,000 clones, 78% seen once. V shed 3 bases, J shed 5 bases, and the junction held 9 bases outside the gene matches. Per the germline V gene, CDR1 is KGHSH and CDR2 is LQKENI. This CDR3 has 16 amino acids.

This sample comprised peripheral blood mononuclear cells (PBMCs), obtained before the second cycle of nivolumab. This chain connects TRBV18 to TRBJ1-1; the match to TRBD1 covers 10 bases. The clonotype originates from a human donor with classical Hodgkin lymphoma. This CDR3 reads CASSPTHDRGQTEAFF. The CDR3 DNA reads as TGTGCCAGCTCACCCACCCACGACAGGGGGCAAACTGAAGCTTTCTTT.